The entry below gives a single TCR beta chain sequence along with its context. The data were obtained in a study of cytomegalovirus exposure and HLA in healthy donors. It was with 60 Vbeta and 13 Jbeta primers that the PCR ran. Sequenced by immunoSEQ multiplex PCR; TCRdb stores in-frame clones only, minus some. The sample has about 140,000 clones; roughly 79% are singletons. Germline V gene lookup returns CDR1 SGHTA and CDR2 FQGNSA. Trimming removed 1 base at V and 11 bases at J, with 11 bases between. CDR3 length: 12 amino acids. This receptor was taken from a man between 18 and 29 years old in good health and CMV-seronegative. Specimen: PBMCs. The genes are TRBV7-2 and TRBJ1-1; D call uncertain. The CDR3 reads CASSLDRGRAFF. CDR3 nucleotide sequence: TGTGCCAGCAGCTTAGATAGAGGGCGGGCTTTCTTT.